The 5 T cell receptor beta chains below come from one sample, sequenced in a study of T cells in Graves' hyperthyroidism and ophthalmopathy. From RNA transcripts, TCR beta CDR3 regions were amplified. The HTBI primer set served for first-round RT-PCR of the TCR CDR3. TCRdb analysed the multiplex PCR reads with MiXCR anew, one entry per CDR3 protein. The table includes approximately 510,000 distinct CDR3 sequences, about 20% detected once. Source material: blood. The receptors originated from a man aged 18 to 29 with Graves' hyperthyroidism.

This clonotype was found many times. The CDR3 sequence: CASSQDARWDYGYTF. The CDR3 DNA reads as TGCGCCAGCAGCCAGGACGCCCGGTGGGACTATGGCTACACCTTC. This chain links TRBV4-1 with TRBJ1-2, with D hard to call. This CDR3 is 15 amino acids long. CDR1 MGHRA and CDR2 YSYEKL come from the germline V gene. Deletions cut 3 bases from V and 3 bases from J, with 14 bases between.

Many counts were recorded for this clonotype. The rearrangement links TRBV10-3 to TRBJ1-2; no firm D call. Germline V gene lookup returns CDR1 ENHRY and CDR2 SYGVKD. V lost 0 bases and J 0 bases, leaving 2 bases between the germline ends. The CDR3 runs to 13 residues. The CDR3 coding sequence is TGTGCCATCAGTGAGTCGACTAACTATGGCTACACCTTC. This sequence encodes CAISESTNYGYTF.

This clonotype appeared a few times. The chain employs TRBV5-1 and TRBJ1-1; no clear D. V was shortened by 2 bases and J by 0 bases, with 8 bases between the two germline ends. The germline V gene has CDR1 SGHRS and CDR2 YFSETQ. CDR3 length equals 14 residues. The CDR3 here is CASSFGLVNTEAFF. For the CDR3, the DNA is TGCGCCAGCAGCTTCGGACTGGTGAACACTGAAGCTTTCTTT.

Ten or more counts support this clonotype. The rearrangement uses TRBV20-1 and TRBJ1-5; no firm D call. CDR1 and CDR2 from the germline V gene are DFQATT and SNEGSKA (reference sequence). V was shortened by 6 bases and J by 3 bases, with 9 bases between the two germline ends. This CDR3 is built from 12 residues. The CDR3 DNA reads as TGCAGTGCGGAACAGAACAATCAGCCCCAGCATTTT. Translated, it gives CSAEQNNQPQHF.

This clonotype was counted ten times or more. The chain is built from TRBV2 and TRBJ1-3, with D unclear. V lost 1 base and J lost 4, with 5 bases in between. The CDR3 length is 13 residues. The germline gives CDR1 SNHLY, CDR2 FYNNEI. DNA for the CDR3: TGTGCCAGCAGTGAAGAGGCAGGAAACACCATATATTTT. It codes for CASSEEAGNTIYF.